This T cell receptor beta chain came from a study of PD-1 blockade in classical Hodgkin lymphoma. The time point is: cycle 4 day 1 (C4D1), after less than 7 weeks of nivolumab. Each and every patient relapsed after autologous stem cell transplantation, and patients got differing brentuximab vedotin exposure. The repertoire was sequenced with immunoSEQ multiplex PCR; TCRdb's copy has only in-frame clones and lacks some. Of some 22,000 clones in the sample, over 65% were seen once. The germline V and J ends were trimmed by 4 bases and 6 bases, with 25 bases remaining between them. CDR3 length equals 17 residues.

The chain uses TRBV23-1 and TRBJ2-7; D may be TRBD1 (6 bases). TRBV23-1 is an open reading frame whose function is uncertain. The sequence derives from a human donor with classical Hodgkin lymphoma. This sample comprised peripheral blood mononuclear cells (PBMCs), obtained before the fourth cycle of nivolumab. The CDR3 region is CASSPLRQDTDRCEQYF. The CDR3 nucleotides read TGCGCCAGCAGTCCCCTCCGACAGGATACCGATCGGTGCGAGCAGTACTTC.